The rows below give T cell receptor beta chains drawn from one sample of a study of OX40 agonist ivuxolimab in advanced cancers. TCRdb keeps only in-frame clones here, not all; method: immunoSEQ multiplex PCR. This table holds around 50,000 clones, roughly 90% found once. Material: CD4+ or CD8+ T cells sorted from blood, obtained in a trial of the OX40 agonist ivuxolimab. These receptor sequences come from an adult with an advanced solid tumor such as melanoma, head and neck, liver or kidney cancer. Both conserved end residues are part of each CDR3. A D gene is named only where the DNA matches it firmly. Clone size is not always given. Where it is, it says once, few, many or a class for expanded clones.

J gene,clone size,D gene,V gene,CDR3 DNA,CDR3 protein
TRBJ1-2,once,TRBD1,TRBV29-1,TGCAGCGTTGAAGAGGTTCGGACAGGGGGCGTCTCCTATGGCTACACCTTC,CSVEEVRTGGVSYGYTF
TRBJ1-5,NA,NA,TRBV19,TGTGCCAGTAAGGGGACAACCGGGGCCTTCAATCAGCCCCAGCATTTT,CASKGTTGAFNQPQHF
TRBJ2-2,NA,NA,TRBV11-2,TGTGCCAGCAGCTTAATTGCCTCCAACACCGGGGAGCTGTTTTTT,CASSLIASNTGELFF
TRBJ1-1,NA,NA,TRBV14,TGTGCCAGCAGCGTTGTCCTAGAGGGTGACACTGAAGCTTTCTTT,CASSVVLEGDTEAFF
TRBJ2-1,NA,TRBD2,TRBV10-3,TGTGCCATCAGATACGGGACTAGCGGCTACAATGAGCAGTTCTTC,CAIRYGTSGYNEQFF
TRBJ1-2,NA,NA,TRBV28,TGTGCCAGCAGTTTACTCGCCCGAACGGGGGATGGCTACACCTTC,CASSLLARTGDGYTF
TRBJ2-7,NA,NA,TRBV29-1,TGCAGCGTTGGGACCCACTCCTACGAGCAGTACTTC,CSVGTHSYEQYF
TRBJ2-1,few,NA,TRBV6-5,TGTGCCAGCAGTTACTCGGGGGGGGCTACCTACAATGAGCAGTTCTTC,CASSYSGGATYNEQFF
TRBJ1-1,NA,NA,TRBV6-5,TGTGCCAGCATTGACAGCCCCTACACTGAAGCTTTCTTT,CASIDSPYTEAFF
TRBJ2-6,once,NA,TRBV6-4,TGTGCCAGCAGTGACACAAACTCTGGGGCCAACGTCCTGACTTTC,CASSDTNSGANVLTF
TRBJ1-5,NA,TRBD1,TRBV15,TGTGCCACCAGCAGGGACAGGGGAAGCAATCAGCCCCAGCATTTT,CATSRDRGSNQPQHF
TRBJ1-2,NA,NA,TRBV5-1,TGCGCCAGCAGCTTGGGCCAAGCAGCTAACTATGGCTACACCTTC,CASSLGQAANYGYTF
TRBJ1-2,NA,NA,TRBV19,TGTGCCATCGCATCCCAGGGCGGCTATGGCTACACCTTC,CAIASQGGYGYTF
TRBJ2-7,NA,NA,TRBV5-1,TGCGCCAGCAGATCATTAAGTAGCGGATACTACGAGCAGTACTTC,CASRSLSSGYYEQYF
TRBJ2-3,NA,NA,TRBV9,TGTGCCAGCAGCGGGGGGACGAGCCCTAGTGGCACAGATACGCAGTATTTT,CASSGGTSPSGTDTQYF
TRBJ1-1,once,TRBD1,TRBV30,TGTGCCTCGAACACGGGGACAGGGAACATTCGGGAAGCTTTCTTT,CASNTGTGNIREAFF
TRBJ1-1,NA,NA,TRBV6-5,TGTGCCAGCACCCCCAATCGCGTAGTAGGCACTGAAGCTTTCTTT,CASTPNRVVGTEAFF